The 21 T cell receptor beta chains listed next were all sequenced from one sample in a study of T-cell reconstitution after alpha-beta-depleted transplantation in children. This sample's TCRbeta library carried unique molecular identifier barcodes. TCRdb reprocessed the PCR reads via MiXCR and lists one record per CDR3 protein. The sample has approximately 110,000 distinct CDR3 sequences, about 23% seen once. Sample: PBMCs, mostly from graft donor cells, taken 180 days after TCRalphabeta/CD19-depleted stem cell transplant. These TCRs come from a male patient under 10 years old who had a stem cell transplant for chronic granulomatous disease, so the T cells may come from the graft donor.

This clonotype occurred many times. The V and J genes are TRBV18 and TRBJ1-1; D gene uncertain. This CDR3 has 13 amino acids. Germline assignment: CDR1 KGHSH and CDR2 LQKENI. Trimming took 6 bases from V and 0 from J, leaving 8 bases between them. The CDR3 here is CASSSGMNTEAFF. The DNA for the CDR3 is TGTGCCAGCTCTTCAGGAATGAACACTGAAGCTTTCTTT.

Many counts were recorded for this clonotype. The CDR3 sequence is CASSQESSPRDEQYF. The CDR3 DNA reads TGTGCCAGCAGCCAAGAATCTAGCCCGAGGGACGAGCAGTACTTC. J is TRBJ2-7 and V is TRBV4-2; perhaps TRBD2 as D (5 bases). Germline CDR1 LGHNA, CDR2 YNFKEQ. This CDR3 comprises 15 residues. Deletions cut 0 bases from V and 5 bases from J, with 14 bases between.

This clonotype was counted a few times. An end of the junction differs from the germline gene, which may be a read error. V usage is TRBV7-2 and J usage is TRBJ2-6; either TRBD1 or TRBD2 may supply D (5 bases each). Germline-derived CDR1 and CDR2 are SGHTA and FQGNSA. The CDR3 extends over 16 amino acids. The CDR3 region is CASSLARALRANGLTF. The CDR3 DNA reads TGTGCCAGCAGCTTAGCGAGGGCGCTCAGGGCCAACGGCCTGACTTTC.

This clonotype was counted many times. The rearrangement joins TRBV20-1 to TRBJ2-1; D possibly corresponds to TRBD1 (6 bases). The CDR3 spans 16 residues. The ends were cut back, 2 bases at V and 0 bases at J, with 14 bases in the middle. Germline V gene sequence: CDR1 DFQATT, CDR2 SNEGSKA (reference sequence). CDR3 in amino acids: CSARRPQGGSYNEQFF. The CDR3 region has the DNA TGCAGTGCTAGACGACCACAGGGCGGCTCCTACAATGAGCAGTTCTTC.

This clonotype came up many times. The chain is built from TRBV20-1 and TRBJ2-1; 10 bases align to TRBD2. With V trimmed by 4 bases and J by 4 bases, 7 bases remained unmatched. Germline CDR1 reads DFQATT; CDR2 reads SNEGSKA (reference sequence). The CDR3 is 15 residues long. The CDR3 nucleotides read TGCAGTGCTAAAACTACTAGCGGGGATTACAATGAGCAGTTCTTC. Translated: CSAKTTSGDYNEQFF.

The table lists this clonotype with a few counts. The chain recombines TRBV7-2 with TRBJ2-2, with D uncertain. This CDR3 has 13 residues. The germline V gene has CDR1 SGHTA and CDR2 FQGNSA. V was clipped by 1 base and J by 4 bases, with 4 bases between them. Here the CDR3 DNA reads TGTGCCAGCAGCTTAGGCAGCACCGGGGAGCTGTTTTTT. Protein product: CASSLGSTGELFF.

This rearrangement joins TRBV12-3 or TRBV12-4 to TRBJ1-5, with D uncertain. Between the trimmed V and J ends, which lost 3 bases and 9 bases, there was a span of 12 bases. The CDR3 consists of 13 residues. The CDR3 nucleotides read TGTGCCAGCAGTTTTGGGCCTCAAGGGCCCCAGCATTTT. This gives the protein CASSFGPQGPQHF.

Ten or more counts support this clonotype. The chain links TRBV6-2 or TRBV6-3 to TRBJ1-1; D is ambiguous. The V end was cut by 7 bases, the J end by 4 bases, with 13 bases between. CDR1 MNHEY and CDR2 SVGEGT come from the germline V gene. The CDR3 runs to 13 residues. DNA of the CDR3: TGTGCCAGCACCCCCTGGGTCTCCACTGAAGCTTTCTTT. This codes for CASTPWVSTEAFF.

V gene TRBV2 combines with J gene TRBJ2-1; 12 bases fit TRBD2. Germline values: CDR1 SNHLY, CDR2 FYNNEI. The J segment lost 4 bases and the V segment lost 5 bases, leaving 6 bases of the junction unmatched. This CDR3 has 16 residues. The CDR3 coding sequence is TGTGCCAGCAGTCTAGGACTAGCGGGGTCGTACAATGAGCAGTTCTTC. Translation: CASSLGLAGSYNEQFF.

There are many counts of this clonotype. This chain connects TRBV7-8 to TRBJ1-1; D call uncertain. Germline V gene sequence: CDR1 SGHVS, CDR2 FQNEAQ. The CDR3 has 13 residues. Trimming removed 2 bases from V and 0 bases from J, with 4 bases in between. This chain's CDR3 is CASSLYLNTEAFF. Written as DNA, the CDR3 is TGTGCCAGCAGCTTATATTTGAACACTGAAGCTTTCTTT.

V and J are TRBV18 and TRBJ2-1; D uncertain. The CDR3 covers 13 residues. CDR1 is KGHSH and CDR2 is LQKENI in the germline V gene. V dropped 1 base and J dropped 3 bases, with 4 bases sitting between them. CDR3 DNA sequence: TGTGCCAGCTCACCACAGGGCTACAATGAGCAGTTCTTC. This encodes CASSPQGYNEQFF.

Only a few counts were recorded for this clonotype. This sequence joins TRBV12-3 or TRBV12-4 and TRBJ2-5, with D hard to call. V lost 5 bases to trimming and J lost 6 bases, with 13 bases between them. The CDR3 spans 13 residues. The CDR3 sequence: CASSLVEAKTQYF. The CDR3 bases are TGTGCCAGCAGTCTCGTTGAGGCAAAGACCCAGTACTTC.

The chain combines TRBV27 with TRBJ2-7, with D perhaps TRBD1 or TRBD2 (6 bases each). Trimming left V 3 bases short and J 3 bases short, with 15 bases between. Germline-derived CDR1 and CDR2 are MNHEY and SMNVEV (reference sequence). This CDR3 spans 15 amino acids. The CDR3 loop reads CASSFGAGEDYEQYF. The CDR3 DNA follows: TGTGCCAGCAGTTTCGGGGCAGGGGAGGACTACGAGCAGTACTTC.

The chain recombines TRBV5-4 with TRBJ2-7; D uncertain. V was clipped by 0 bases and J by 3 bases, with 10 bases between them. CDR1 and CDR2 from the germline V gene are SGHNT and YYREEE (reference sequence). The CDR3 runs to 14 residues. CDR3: CASSLGGIVYEQYF. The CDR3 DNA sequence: TGTGCCAGCAGCTTGGGGGGTATAGTCTACGAGCAGTACTTC.

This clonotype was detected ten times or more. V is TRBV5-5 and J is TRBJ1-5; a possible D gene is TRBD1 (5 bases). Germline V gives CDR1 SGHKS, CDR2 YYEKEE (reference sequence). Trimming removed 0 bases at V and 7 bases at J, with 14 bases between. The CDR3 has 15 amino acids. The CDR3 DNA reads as TGTGCCAGCAGCTTGGCGGCAGGGATTGGGCAGCCCCAGCATTTT. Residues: CASSLAAGIGQPQHF.

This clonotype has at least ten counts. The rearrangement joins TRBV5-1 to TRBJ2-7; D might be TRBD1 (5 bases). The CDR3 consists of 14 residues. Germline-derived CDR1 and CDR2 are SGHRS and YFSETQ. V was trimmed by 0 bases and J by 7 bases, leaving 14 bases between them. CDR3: CASSLVAGSLEQYF. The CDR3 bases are TGCGCCAGCAGCTTGGTAGCAGGGTCCTTGGAGCAGTACTTC.

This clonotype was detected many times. The CDR3, as DNA: TGTGCCAGCAGCTTGGTAATAGGCACTGAAGCTTTCTTT. The encoded protein is CASSLVIGTEAFF. V usage is TRBV7-2 and J usage is TRBJ1-1; no clear D. This CDR3 is 13 amino acids long. V lost 3 bases to trimming and J lost 4 bases, with 9 bases between them. Germline V gene lookup returns CDR1 SGHTA and CDR2 FQGNSA.

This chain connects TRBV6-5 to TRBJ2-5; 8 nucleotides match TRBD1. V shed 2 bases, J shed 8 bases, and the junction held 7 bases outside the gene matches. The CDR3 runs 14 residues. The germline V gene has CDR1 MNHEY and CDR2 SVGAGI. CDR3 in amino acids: CASSYARTGTTQYF. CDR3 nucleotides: TGTGCCAGCAGTTACGCTCGGACAGGGACTACCCAGTACTTC.

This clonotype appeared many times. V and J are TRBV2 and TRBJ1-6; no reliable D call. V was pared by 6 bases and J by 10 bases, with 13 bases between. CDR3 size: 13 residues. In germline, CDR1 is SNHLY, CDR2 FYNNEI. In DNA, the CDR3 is TGTGCCAGCAGGAAACAGCTCGGCTCACCCCTCCACTTT. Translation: CASRKQLGSPLHF.

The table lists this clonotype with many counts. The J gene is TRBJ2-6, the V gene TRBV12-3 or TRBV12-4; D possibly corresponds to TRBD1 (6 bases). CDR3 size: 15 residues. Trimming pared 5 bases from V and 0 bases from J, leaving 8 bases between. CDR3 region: CASSEQGSGANVLTF. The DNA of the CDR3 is TGTGCCAGCAGTGAACAGGGCTCTGGGGCCAACGTCCTGACTTTC.

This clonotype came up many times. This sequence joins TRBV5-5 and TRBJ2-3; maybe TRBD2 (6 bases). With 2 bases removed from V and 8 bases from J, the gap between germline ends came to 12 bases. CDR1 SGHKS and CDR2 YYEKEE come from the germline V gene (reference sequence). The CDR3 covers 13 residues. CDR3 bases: TGTGCCAGCAGCTTTGGCGGGGAAACTACGCAGTATTTT. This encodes CASSFGGETTQYF.